One T cell receptor beta chain is described in this entry. The data were produced by immunoSEQ multiplex PCR, yet TCRdb's version contains in-frame clones alone and is incomplete. The repertoire has 540,000 or so clones, about four fifths of them found once; the top ten carry about 0.012%. This sample stems from a study of shared T cell receptors in the human thymus. J lost 2 bases, V lost 4 bases, and 6 bases had no gene match. The CDR3 has 14 residues. Germline CDR1 is SGHRS and CDR2 is YFSETQ. These same records also appear under a second study, on human thymus T cells. That study reports: Resections obtained during corrective heart surgery supplied the thymus tissue.

The receptor was isolated from a boy under two years old with a congenital heart defect. The specimen was thymocytes. The chain has TRBV5-1 and TRBJ2-7, with TRBD1 matching 7 bases. The CDR3 DNA is TGCGCCAGCAGCCTACCGGGACAGCCCTACGAGCAGTACTTC. Amino acid sequence: CASSLPGQPYEQYF.